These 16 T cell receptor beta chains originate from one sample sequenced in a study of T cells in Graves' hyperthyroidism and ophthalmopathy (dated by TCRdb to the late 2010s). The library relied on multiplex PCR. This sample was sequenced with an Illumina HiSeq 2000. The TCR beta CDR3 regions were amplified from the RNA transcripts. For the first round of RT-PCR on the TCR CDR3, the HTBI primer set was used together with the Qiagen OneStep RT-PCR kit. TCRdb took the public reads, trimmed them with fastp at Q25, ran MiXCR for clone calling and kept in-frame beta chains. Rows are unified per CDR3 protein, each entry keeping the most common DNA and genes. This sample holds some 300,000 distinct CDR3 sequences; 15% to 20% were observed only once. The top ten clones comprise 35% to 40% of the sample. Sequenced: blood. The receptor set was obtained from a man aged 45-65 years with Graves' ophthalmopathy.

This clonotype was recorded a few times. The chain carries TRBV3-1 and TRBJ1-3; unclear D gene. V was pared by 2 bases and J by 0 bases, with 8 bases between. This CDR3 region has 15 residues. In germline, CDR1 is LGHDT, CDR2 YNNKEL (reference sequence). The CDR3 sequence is CASSQIRPSGNTIYF. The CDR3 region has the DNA TGTGCCAGCAGCCAAATTCGACCCTCTGGAAACACCATATATTTT.

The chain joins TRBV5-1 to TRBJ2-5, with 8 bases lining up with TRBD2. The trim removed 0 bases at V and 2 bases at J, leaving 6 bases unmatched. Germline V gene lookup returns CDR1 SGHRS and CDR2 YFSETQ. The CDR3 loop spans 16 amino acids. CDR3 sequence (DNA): TGCGCCAGCAGCTTGGGCATAGCGGGAAATCAAGAGACCCAGTACTTC. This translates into CASSLGIAGNQETQYF.

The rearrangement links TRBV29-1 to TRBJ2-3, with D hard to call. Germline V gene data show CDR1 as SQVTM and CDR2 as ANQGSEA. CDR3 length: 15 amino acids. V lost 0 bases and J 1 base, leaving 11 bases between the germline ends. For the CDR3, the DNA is TGCAGCGTTGAAGATCTATCTCCGGGCACAGATACGCAGTATTTT. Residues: CSVEDLSPGTDTQYF.

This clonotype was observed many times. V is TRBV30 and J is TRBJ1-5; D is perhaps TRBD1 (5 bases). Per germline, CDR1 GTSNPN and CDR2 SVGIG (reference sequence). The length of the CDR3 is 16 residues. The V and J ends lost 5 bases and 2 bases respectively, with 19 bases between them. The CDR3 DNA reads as TGTGCCTGGGCCGCGCCGGGACCTCGGGGCAATCAGCCCCAGCATTTT. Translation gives CAWAAPGPRGNQPQHF.

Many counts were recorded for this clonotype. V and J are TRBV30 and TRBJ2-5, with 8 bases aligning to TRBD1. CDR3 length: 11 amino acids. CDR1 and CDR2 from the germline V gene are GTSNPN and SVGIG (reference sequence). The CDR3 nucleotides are TGTGCGGGACAGGTCCAAGAGACCCAGTACTTC. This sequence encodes CAGQVQETQYF. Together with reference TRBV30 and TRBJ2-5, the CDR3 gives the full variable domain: SQTIHQWPATLVQPVGSPLSLECTVEGTSNPNLYWYRQAAGRGLQLLFYSVGIGQISSEVPQNLSASRPQDRQFILSSKKLLLSDSGFYLCAGQVQETQYFGPGTRLLVL.

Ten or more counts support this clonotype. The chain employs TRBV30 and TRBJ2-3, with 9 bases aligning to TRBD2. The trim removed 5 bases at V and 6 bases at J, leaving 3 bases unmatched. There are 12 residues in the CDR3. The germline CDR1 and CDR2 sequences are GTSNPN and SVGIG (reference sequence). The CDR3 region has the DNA TGTGCCTGGGGGCGGGGGGGGGATACGCAGTATTTT. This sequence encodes CAWGRGGDTQYF.

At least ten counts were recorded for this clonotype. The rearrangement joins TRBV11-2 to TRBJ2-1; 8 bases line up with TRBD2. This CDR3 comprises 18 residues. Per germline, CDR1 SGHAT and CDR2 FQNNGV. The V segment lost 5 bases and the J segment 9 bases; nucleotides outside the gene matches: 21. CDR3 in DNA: TGTGCCAGCAGCCTCTTCCCCCAGCGGGAGAAAGTAGGAGGTGAGCAGTTCTTC. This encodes CASSLFPQREKVGGEQFF.

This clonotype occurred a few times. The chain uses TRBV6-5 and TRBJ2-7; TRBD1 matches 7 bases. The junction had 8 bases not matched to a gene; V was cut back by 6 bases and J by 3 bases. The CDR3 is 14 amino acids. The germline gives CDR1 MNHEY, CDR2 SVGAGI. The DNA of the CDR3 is TGTGCCAGCAGCGCCGGGGCAGGGGGCTACGAGCAGTACTTC. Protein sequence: CASSAGAGGYEQYF.

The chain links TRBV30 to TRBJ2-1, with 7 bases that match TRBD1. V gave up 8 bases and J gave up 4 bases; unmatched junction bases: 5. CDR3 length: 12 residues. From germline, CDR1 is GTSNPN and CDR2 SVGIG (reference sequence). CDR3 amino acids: CASRDSYNEQFF. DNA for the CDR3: TGTGCCAGCCGGGACAGTTACAATGAGCAGTTCTTC.

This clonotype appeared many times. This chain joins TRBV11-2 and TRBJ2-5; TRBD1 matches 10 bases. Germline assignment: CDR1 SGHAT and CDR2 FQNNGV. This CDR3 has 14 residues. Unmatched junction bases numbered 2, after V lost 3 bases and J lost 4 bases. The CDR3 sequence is CASSFDRGRETQYF. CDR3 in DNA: TGTGCCAGCAGCTTTGACAGGGGGCGAGAGACCCAGTACTTC.

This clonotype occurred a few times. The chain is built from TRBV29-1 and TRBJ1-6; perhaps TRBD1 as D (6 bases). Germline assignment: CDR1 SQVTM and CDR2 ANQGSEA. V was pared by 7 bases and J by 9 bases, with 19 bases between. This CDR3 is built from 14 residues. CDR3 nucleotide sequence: TGCAGCGCCGCGCCAACAGGGAGCGGTTCACCCCTCCACTTT. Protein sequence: CSAAPTGSGSPLHF.

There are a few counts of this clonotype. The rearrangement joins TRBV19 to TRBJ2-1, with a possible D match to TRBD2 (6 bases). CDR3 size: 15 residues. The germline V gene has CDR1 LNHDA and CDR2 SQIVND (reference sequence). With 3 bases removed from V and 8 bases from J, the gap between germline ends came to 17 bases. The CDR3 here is CASSIKGGMGHEQFF. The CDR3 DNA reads TGTGCCAGTAGTATCAAGGGCGGGATGGGGCATGAGCAGTTCTTC.

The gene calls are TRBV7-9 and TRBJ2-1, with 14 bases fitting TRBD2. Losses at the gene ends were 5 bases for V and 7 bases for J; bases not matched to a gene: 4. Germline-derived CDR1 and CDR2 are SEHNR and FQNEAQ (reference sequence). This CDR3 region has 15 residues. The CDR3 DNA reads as TGTGCCAGCAGCCAGGGGACTAGCGGGGGAAATGAGCAGTTCTTC. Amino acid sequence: CASSQGTSGGNEQFF.

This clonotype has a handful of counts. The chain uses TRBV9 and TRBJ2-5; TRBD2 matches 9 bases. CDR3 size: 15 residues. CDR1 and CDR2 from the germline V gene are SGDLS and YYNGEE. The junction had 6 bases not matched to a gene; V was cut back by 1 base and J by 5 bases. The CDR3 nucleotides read TGTGCCAGCAGCGTATCGGTAGCGGGAGAGGAGACCCAGTACTTC. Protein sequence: CASSVSVAGEETQYF.

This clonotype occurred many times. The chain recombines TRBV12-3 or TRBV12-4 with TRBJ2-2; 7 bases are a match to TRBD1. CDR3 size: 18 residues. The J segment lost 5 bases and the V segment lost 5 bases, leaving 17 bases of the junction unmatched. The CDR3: CASSPNEGGFLGTGELFF. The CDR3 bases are TGTGCCAGCAGTCCAAACGAAGGGGGCTTCTTGGGGACCGGGGAGCTGTTTTTT.

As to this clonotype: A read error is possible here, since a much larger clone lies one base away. CDR3 coding DNA: TGTGCCAGCAGCCCCGGACGGGGAGAGGAAAAACTGTTTTTT. Translated, it gives CASSPGRGEEKLFF. The J gene is TRBJ1-4, the V gene TRBV7-3; D remains ambiguous. The CDR3 loop spans 14 amino acids. V was clipped by 5 bases and J by 8 bases, with 15 bases between them. CDR1 SGHTA and CDR2 FQGTGA come from the germline V gene. The full variable domain, in which reference TRBV7-3 and TRBJ1-4 provide the parts outside the CDR3, is GAGVSQTPSNKVTEKGKYVELRCDPISGHTALYWYRQSLGQGPEFLIYFQGTGAADDSGLPNDRFFAVRPEGSVSTLKIQRTERGDSAVYLCASSPGRGEEKLFFGSGTQLSVL.